Listed below are T cell receptor beta chains from one sample, sequenced in a study of metastatic and nonmetastatic thyroid tumors. Using MiXCR, TCRdb re-called clones from the PCR reads. The profile covers about 11,000 clones, with over 30% appearing a single time and about 16% taken by the ten largest. The sequenced material came from tumor tissue. These receptors came from a female donor with papillary thyroid cancer or a benign thyroid nodule (not recorded which). Some clones in this sample may be carry-over from other donors' samples. Each CDR3 is given with its conserved first and last residue.

>TRBV20-1|TRBJ2-1
CSANSGGWREGNEQFF
>TRBV6-1|TRBJ1-6
CASSGQQGADSPLHF
>TRBV5-1|TRBJ2-7
CASSPTAGGRAYEQYF
>TRBV11-2|TRBJ2-1
CASSWGLAPHNEQFF
>TRBV12-3/TRBV12-4|TRBJ1-2
CASNEAGARGSYTF
>TRBV19|TRBJ1-3
CASNPRGMGASSGNTIYF
>TRBV4-1|TRBJ2-7
CASSQDRASGYEQYF
>TRBV11-2|TRBJ2-3
CASSLSGVTDTQYF
>TRBV13|TRBJ2-7
CASSPQVRAGGFYEQYF
>TRBV10-3|TRBJ2-1
CAISELNPGQKNNEQFF
>TRBV6-1|TRBJ2-3
CASSQQGSRADTQYF
>TRBV28|TRBJ2-7
CASSLVGYEQYF
>TRBV28|TRBJ1-1
CASSSAGDTEAFF
>TRBV6-5|TRBJ2-1
CASSSDGAGVYNEQFF
>TRBV19|TRBJ2-3
CASSIGTRLLWDTQYF
>TRBV6-1|TRBJ1-2
CASSAEFRVAYGYTF
>TRBV19|TRBJ1-1
CASIKYFGEENTEAFF
>TRBV6-9|TRBJ2-2
CASSYGSTGELFF
>TRBV27|TRBJ2-7
CASSPDFLSSYEQYF
>TRBV6-2/TRBV6-3|TRBJ2-1
CASSYSGTSGRADEQFF
>TRBV6-6|TRBJ2-3
CASSHRGTSTDTQYF
>TRBV27|TRBJ2-2
CASSLASGIAVGGELFF
>TRBV5-1|TRBJ2-2
CASSLIWGKPNGELFF
>TRBV4-1|TRBJ2-7
CASSQGKTITTYEQYF
>TRBV11-2|TRBJ1-6
CASSLNAGRSSYNSPLHF
>TRBV5-8|TRBJ1-4
CASSRRDRREKLFF
>TRBV6-2/TRBV6-3|TRBJ1-2
CASSYEGRIYGYTF
>TRBV6-2/TRBV6-3|TRBJ2-7
CASSPSRTGKSYEQYF
>TRBV2|TRBJ2-7
CASSGGRVAYEQYF
>TRBV20-1|TRBJ2-2
CSASSGRAVNTGELFF
>TRBV12-3/TRBV12-4|TRBJ1-2
CASSLGGHRRGYVYTF
>TRBV20-1|TRBJ1-2
CSATHSGGYTF
>TRBV10-1|TRBJ1-5
CASSRTGDQPQHF
>TRBV19|TRBJ2-1
CASSTGRGNYNEQFF
>TRBV3-1|TRBJ1-1
CASSQGGHGTEAFF
>TRBV6-1|TRBJ2-7
CASRARRTLYEQYF
>TRBV7-8|TRBJ1-4
CASSQSRQGVEKLFF
>TRBV11-2|TRBJ2-7
CASSLDRPNEQYF
>TRBV30|TRBJ1-5
CAWSVGANQPQHF
>TRBV6-1|TRBJ1-5
CASSGTGGFGNQPQHF
>TRBV6-2/TRBV6-3|TRBJ1-1
CASSYCMVDRGFTEAFF
>TRBV6-2/TRBV6-3|TRBJ1-2
CASSELGQGNYGYTF